This T cell receptor (beta chain) derives from a study of shared clonotypes between healthy human individuals. Only a few counts were recorded for this clone. Profiled with immunoSEQ multiplex PCR; TCRdb holds only in-frame clones, not every one. The repertoire holds more than 900,000 clones, with approximately 80% as singletons. This CDR3 region has 16 residues. CDR1 SGHRS and CDR2 YFSETQ come from the germline V gene. With V trimmed by 4 bases and J by 2 bases, 6 bases remained unmatched. The chain links TRBV5-1 to TRBJ2-3; 11 bases are shared with TRBD2. The sequence was collected from a man between 18 and 29 years old in good health. Some clones in this sample may be carry-over from other donors' samples. Sequencing was done on a sample of memory CD4+ T cells from PBMCs. Documented subset: CD45RA-negative fraction. The CDR3 region is CASSRGLAAITDTQYF. The CDR3 nucleotides read TGCGCCAGCAGCCGGGGACTAGCGGCTATCACAGATACGCAGTATTTT.